These T cell receptor beta chains were read from a single sample in a study of blood T cell repertoires in COVID-19. The protocol was immunoSEQ multiplex PCR, while the TCRdb copy is restricted to in-frame clones and leaves out a portion. The table shows around 60,000 clones, with about 88% occurring only once. Sequencing was carried out using peripheral blood. These receptors were collected from a man between 65 and 85 years old with acute or convalescent COVID-19. CDR3s include the opening cysteine and the closing phenylalanine or tryptophan. The D gene is left open where the match is weak. Some rows mark clone size as missing; the rest say once, few, many or name a class of expanded clone.

- | TRBJ2-4 | - | TRBV19 | TGTGCCAGTAGTGCTTCATCTAGGACAGCCCACATAGCCAAAAACATTCAGTACTTC | CASSASSRTAHIAKNIQYF
once | TRBJ1-4 | TRBD1 | TRBV18 | TGTGCCAGCTCACCGGACAGGGTAACTAATGAAAAACTGTTTTTT | CASSPDRVTNEKLFF
- | TRBJ1-2 | - | TRBV2 | TGTGCCAGCAGTGAAATAGGGGTTGGCTATGGCTACACCTTC | CASSEIGVGYGYTF
- | TRBJ1-1 | TRBD1 | TRBV7-9 | TGTGCCAGCGGGACAGAGTCTGAAGCTTTCTTT | CASGTESEAFF
- | TRBJ1-2 | - | TRBV11-2 | TGTGCCAGCAGCTTCGGGGGTCAATATGGCTACACCTTC | CASSFGGQYGYTF
- | TRBJ2-7 | - | TRBV7-9 | TGTGCCAGCAGCTTGGCGGGTTCCTACGAGCAGTACTTC | CASSLAGSYEQYF
- | TRBJ1-3 | - | TRBV9 | TGTGCCAGCAGCGAACGCGGGGACTCTGGAAACACCATATATTTT | CASSERGDSGNTIYF
- | TRBJ2-7 | TRBD1 | TRBV7-2 | TGTGCCAGCAGCCGGTCTGGACAGGAGCTATACGAGCAGTACTTC | CASSRSGQELYEQYF
- | TRBJ1-1 | TRBD1 | TRBV3-1/TRBV3-2 | TGTGCCAGCAGCCACGGGACAGCTAACACTGAAGCTTTCTTT | CASSHGTANTEAFF
- | TRBJ1-3 | - | TRBV20-1 | TGCAGTGTCCTTCTGGGAAACACCATATATTTT | CSVLLGNTIYF
once | TRBJ2-7 | - | TRBV5-6 | TGTGCCAGCAGCTGGGGGAGGGGGTACGAGCAGTACTTC | CASSWGRGYEQYF
- | TRBJ1-4 | - | TRBV27 | TGTGCCAGCAGTCTCGATACAAGGGGGGAAAAACTGTTTTTT | CASSLDTRGEKLFF
- | TRBJ2-7 | TRBD2 | TRBV18 | TGTGCCAGCTGTCACGGGAGGGACACTTCCTACGAGCAGTACTTC | CASCHGRDTSYEQYF
- | TRBJ1-1 | TRBD1 | TRBV29-1 | TGCAGCGTTGCAGGGGGGCGAGGGACTGAAGCTTTCTTT | CSVAGGRGTEAFF
- | TRBJ1-4 | - | TRBV6-5 | TGTGCCAGCAGTTACAGACCGCGGTCCACTAATGAAAAACTGTTTTTT | CASSYRPRSTNEKLFF
- | TRBJ1-6 | TRBD1 | TRBV3-1/TRBV3-2 | TGTGCCAGCAGCCAAGGGGGGACAGGATTGAATTCACCCCTCCACTTT | CASSQGGTGLNSPLHF
- | TRBJ2-4 | - | TRBV5-6 | TGTGCCAGCAGCCTGAACACGGGGGAGCGGAAAAACATTCAGTACTTC | CASSLNTGERKNIQYF
- | TRBJ1-1 | - | TRBV30 | TGTGCCTGGAGTCTTAGGGGAACGACTGAAGCTTTCTTT | CAWSLRGTTEAFF
- | TRBJ1-4 | TRBD1 | TRBV4-1 | TGCGCCAGCAGCCACAGGGGGCCTAATGAAAAACTGTTTTTT | CASSHRGPNEKLFF
- | TRBJ1-1 | - | TRBV5-1 | TGCGCCAGCAGCTTTGATGGGGGCGCAGCCACTGAAGCTTTCTTT | CASSFDGGAATEAFF
- | TRBJ2-5 | TRBD2 | TRBV9 | TGTGCCAGCAGCGTAGGAAGCGGGGGGACGGACCAGACCCAGTACTTC | CASSVGSGGTDQTQYF
- | TRBJ2-5 | - | TRBV19 | TGTGCCAGTAGCCCGAGTCAAGAGACCCAGTACTTC | CASSPSQETQYF
- | TRBJ1-1 | - | TRBV6-5 | TGTGCCAGCACCGGGGGAGGGCCTGGGAACACTGAAGCTTTCTTT | CASTGGGPGNTEAFF
- | TRBJ2-3 | TRBD2 | TRBV6-5 | TGTGCCAGTTCAGCGGGGGATACAGATACGCAGTATTTT | CASSAGDTDTQYF
- | TRBJ1-2 | - | TRBV4-3 | TGCGCCAGCAGCCAAGATGATCGGAACTATGGCTACACCTTC | CASSQDDRNYGYTF